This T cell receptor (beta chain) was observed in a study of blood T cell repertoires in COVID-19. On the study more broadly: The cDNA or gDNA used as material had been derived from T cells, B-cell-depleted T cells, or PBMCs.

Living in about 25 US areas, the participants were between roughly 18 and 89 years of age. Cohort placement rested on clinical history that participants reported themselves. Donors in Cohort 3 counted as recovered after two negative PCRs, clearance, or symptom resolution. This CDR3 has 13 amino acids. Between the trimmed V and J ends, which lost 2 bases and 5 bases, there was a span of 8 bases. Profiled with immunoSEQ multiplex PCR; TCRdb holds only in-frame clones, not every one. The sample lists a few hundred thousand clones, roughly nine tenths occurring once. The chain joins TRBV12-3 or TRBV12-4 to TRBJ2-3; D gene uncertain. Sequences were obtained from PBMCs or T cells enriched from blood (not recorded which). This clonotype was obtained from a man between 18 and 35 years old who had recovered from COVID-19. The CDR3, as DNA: TGTGCCAGCAGTTTACGGTTTAAAGATACGCAGTATTTT. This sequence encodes CASSLRFKDTQYF.